This T cell receptor (beta chain) was recorded in a study of T cell repertoires in cytomegalovirus infection (dated 2019 in TCRdb). Regarding the complete study: Donor HLA type was relevant to the analysis, because carriage of CMV infection together with the matching HLA type was indicated by public TCR beta signatures.

The reads were generated on an Illumina HiSeq 1500. Using fastp at Q25 and MiXCR, TCRdb reprocessed the public reads and kept productive beta chains. Every entry covers one CDR3 protein and lists the most common genes and DNA from its rows. For this sample there are some 440,000 distinct CDR3 sequences; approximately 33% appear just once. 12% to 15% of the sample belongs to the ten largest clones. This clonotype was recorded a few times. The antigen this receptor binds is unknown. Base qualities are missing; no much larger clone stands one base away. From V the trimming removes 3 bases and from J it removes 5 bases, while the gene matches leave 6 bases of the junction unaccounted for. The CDR3 goes from the cysteine to the phenylalanine over 15 residues. CDR3 DNA is the only sequence kept; it has 45 bases, read in frame from the first base. Broad study findings and their caveats: In the ex vivo response, HLA-C-restricted CMV-specific TCR beta clonotypes were dominant, and in two of eight donors the single most frequent clonotype came from this HLA-C-restricted group. In both this cohort and an independent roughly 350-donor cohort, the cumulative frequency of public TCR beta family members distinguished carriers of CMV infection plus the relevant HLA type.

The chain couples TRBV12-3 or TRBV12-4 to TRBJ2-1; TRBD2 aligns with 8 central bases. The sequenced material came from PBMCs. This TCR came from a human donor in good health (CMV status not recorded). Some clones in this sample may be carry-over from other donors' samples. This receptor has the CDR3 CASSFAGGTNNEQFF. The DNA sequence reads TGTGCCAGCAGTTTCGCGGGGGGAACCAACAATGAGCAGTTCTTC.